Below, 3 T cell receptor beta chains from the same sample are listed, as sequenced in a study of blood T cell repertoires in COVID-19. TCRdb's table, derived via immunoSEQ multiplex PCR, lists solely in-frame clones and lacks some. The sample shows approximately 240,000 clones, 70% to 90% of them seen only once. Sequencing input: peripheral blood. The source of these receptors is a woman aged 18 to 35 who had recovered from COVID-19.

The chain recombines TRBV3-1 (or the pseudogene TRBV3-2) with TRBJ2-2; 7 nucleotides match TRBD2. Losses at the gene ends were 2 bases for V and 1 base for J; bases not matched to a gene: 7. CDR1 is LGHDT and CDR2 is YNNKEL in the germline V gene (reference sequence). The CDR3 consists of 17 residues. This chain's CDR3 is CASSQRTSGKNTGELFF. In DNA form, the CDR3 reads TGTGCCAGCAGCCAAAGAACAAGCGGGAAGAACACCGGGGAGCTGTTTTTT.

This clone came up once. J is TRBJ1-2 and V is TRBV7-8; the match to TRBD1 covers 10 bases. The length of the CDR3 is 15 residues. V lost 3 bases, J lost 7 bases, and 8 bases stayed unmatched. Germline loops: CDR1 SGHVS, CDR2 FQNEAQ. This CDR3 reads CASSLGQGRNGGYTF. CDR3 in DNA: TGTGCCAGCAGCTTGGGACAGGGGCGCAATGGTGGCTACACCTTC. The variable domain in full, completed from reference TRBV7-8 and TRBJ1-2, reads GAGVSQSPRYKVAKRGQDVALRCDPISGHVSLFWYQQALGQGPEFLTYFQNEAQLDKSGLPSDRFFAERPEGSVSTLKIQRTQQEDSAVYLCASSLGQGRNGGYTFGSGTRLTVV.

The CDR3 bases are TGTGCCACCGAAGGGACAGAGAACTATGGCTACACCTTC. Its protein product is CATEGTENYGYTF. V usage is TRBV10-3 and J usage is TRBJ1-2, with 7 bases identical to TRBD1. Trimming at V came to 10 bases and at J to 2 bases, leaving 7 bases not matched to a gene. The CDR3 has 13 amino acids. Germline V gives CDR1 ENHRY, CDR2 SYGVKD.